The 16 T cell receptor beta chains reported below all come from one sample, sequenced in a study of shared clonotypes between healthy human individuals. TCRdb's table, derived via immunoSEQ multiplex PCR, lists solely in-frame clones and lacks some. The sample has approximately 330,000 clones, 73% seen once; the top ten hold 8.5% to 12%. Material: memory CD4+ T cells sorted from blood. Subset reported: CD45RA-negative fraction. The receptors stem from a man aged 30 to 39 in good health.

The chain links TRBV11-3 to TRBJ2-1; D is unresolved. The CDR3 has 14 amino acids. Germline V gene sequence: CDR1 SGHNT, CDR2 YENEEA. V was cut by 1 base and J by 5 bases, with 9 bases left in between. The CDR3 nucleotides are TGTGCCAGCAGCTTAGGAAGCTGGGACAATGAGCAGTTCTTC. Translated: CASSLGSWDNEQFF.

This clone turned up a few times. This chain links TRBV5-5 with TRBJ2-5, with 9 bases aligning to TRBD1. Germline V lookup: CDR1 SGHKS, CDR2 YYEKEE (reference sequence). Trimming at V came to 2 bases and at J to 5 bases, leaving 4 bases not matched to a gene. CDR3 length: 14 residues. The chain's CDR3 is CASSFTGGAETQYF. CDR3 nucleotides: TGTGCCAGCAGCTTTACAGGGGGCGCGGAGACCCAGTACTTC.

The CDR3 DNA follows: TGTGCCAGCAGAGCTACAGGGTTAAATGAGCAGTTCTTC. Its translation is CASRATGLNEQFF. The V and J genes are TRBV25-1 and TRBJ2-1; the D gene is possibly TRBD1 (6 bases). The CDR3 sequence is 13 residues long. The germline V and J ends were trimmed by 6 bases and 7 bases, with 13 bases remaining between them. Germline V CDR1 and CDR2: MGHDK, SYGVNS.

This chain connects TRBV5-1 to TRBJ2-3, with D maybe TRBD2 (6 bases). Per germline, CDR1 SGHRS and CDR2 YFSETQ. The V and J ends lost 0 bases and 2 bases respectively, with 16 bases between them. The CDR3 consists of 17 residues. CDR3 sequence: CASSLAPSGVNTDTQYF. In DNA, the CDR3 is TGCGCCAGCAGCTTGGCCCCATCGGGAGTCAACACAGATACGCAGTATTTT.

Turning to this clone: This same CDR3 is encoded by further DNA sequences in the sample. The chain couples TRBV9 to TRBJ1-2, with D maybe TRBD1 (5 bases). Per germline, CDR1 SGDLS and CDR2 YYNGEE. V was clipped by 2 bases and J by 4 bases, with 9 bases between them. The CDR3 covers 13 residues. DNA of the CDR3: TGTGCCAGCAGCGTGGGGAGGGGCTATGGCTACACCTTC. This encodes CASSVGRGYGYTF.

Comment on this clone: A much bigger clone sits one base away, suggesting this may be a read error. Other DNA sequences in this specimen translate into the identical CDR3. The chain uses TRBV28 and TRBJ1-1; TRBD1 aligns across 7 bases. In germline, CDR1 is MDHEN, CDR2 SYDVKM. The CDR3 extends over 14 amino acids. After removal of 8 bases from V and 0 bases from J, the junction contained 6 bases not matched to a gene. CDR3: CASEQGPMNTEAFF. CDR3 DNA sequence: TGTGCCAGCGAACAGGGGCCTATGAACACTGAAGCTTTCTTT.

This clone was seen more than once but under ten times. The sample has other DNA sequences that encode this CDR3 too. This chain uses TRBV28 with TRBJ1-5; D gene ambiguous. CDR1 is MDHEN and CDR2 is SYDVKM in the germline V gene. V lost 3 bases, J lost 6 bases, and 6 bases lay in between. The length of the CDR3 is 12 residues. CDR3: CASSFSGQPQHF. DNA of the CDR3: TGTGCCAGCAGTTTCAGTGGTCAGCCCCAGCATTTT.

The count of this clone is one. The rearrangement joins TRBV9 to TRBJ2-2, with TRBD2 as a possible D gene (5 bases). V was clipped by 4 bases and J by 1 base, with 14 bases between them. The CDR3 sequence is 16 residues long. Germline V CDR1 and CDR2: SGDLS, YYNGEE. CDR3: CASSPRTEQNTGELFF. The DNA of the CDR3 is TGTGCCAGCAGCCCACGGACTGAACAGAACACCGGGGAGCTGTTTTTT. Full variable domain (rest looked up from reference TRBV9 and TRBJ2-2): DSGVTQTPKHLITATGQRVTLRCSPRSGDLSVYWYQQSLDQGLQFLIQYYNGEERAKGNILERFSAQQFPDLHSELNLSSLELGDSALYFCASSPRTEQNTGELFFGEGSRLTVL.

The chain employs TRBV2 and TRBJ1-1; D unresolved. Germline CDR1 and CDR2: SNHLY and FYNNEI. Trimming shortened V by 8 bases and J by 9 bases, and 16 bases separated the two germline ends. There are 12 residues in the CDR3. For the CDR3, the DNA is TGTGCCAGCGCGTGGGTAGGGCGTAAAGCTTTCTTT. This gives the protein CASAWVGRKAFF.

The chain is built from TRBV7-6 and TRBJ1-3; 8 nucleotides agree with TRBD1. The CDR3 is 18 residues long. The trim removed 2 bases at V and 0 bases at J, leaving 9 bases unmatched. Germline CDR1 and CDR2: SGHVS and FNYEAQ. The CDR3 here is CASSLFGQGWSSGNTIYF. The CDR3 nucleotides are TGTGCCAGCAGCTTATTTGGACAGGGATGGAGCTCTGGAAACACCATATATTTT. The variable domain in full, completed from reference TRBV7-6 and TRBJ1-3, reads GAGVSQSPRYKVTKRGQDVALRCDPISGHVSLYWYRQALGQGPEFLTYFNYEAQQDKSGLPNDRFSAERPEGSISTLTIQRTEQRDSAMYRCASSLFGQGWSSGNTIYFGEGSWLTVV.

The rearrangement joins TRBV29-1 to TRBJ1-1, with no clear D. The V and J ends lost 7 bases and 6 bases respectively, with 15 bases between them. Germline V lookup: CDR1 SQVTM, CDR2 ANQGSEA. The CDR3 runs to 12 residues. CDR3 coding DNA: TGCAGCGGTCGGGTATCTTTGGCTGAAGCTTTCTTT. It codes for CSGRVSLAEAFF.

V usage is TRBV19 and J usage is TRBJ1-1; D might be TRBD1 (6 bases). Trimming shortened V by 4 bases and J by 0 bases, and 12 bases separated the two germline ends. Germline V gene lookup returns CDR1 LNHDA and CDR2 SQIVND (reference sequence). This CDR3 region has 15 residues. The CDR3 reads CASSTFTGMNTEAFF. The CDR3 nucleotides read TGTGCCAGTAGTACCTTCACAGGGATGAACACTGAAGCTTTCTTT.

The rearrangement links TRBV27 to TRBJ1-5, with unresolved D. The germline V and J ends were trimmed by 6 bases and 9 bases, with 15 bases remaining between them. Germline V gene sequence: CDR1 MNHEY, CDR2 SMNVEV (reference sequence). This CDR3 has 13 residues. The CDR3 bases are TGTGCCAGCAGCCTCAAACGGGAAGGGCCCCAGCATTTT. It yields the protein CASSLKREGPQHF.

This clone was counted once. DNA for the CDR3: TGTGCCAGCAGCTCCGGGACTAGCGGCAACAATGAGCAGTTCTTC. Its translation: CASSSGTSGNNEQFF. The V gene is TRBV7-3, the J gene TRBJ2-1; the match to TRBD2 covers 11 bases. CDR3 length: 15 amino acids. Trimming removed 4 bases from V and 5 bases from J; junction bases left unmatched: 4. Germline V gives CDR1 SGHTA, CDR2 FQGTGA.

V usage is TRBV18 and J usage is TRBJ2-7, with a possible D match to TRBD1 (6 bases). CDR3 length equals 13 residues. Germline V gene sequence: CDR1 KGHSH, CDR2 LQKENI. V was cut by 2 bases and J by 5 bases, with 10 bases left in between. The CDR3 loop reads CASSPRQVHEQYF. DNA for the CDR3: TGTGCCAGCTCACCAAGACAGGTCCACGAGCAGTACTTC.

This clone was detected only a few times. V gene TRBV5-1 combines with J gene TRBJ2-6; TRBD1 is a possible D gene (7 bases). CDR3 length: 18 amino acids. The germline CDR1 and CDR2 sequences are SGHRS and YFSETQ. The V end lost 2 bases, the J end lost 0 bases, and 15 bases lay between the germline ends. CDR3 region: CASSFPQGTYSGANVLTF. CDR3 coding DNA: TGCGCCAGCAGCTTCCCACAGGGGACTTACTCTGGGGCCAACGTCCTGACTTTC. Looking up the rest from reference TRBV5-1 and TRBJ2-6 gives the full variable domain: KAGVTQTPRYLIKTRGQQVTLSCSPISGHRSVSWYQQTPGQGLQFLFEYFSETQRNKGNFPGRFSGRQFSNSRSEMNVSTLELGDSALYLCASSFPQGTYSGANVLTFGAGSRLTVL.